This TCR beta chain was recorded in a study of cytomegalovirus exposure and HLA in healthy donors. Study observations and caveats: The majority of TCR sequences were rare, yet some public TCRs appeared in many donors. The study flagged fewer than 200 TCR beta chains as cytomegalovirus-associated. Confirmation in vitro established that a few CMV-associated chains were specific for CMV antigens.

Separate from the approximately 650-subject first cohort, the approximately 120-subject validation cohort was the one that the donors belonged to. CDR1 is SGHAT, CDR2 FQDESV, per germline (reference sequence). The germline V and J ends were trimmed by 3 bases and 4 bases, with 9 bases remaining between them. The CDR3 extends over 13 amino acids. TCRdb's copy holds only in-frame clones and misses some; the assay was immunoSEQ multiplex PCR. The sample has some 130,000 clones; approximately 80% are singletons. A remark on this clone: What it binds is not known.

The chain recombines TRBV11-1 with TRBJ1-1; unclear D gene. The specimen was PBMCs. This clonotype was obtained from a man between 25 and 39 years old in good health and CMV-seropositive. The CDR3 is CASSFTPGTEAFF. CDR3 DNA: TGTGCCAGCAGCTTCACCCCCGGCACTGAAGCTTTCTTT.